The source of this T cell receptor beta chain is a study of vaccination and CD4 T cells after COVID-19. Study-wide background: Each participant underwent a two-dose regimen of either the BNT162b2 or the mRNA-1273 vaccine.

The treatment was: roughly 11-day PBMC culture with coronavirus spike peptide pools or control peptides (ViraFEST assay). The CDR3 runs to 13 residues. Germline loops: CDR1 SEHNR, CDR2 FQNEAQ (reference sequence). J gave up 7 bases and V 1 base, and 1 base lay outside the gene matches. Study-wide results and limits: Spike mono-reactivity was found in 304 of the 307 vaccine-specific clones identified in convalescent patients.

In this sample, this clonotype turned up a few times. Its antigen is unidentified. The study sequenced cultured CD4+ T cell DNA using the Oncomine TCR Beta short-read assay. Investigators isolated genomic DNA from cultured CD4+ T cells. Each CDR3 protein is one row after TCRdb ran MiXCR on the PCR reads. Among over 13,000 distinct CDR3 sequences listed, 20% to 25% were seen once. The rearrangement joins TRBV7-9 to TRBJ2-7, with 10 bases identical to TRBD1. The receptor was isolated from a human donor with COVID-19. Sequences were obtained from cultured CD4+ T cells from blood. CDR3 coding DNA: TGTGCCAGCAGCTTAGGGACAGGGGGTGAGCAGTACTTC. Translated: CASSLGTGGEQYF.